The 3 T cell receptor beta chains given below trace back to one sample, sequenced in a study of sequential checkpoint blockade in melanoma. Treatment meaning: randomized to nivolumab then ipilimumab (arm A) or the reverse (arm B). Some clones are missing from TCRdb's copy, which holds only in-frame ones; the method was immunoSEQ multiplex PCR. In the table there are some 21,000 clones, roughly 80% of which are singletons. Material: CD8+ T cells sorted from blood (inferred from file names), obtained from a patient given nivolumab and ipilimumab in sequence. Receptors were obtained from a human donor with melanoma.

The chain employs TRBV7-9 and TRBJ1-5, with a possible D match to TRBD1 (5 bases). The CDR3 sequence is 15 residues long. CDR1 and CDR2 from the germline V gene are SEHNR and FQNEAQ (reference sequence). Trimming pared 4 bases from V and 6 bases from J, leaving 16 bases between. CDR3 loop: CASSSFPEGSQPQHF. The CDR3 bases are TGTGCCAGCAGCTCTTTCCCGGAGGGGAGTCAGCCCCAGCATTTT.

V gene TRBV13 combines with J gene TRBJ2-7; D possibly corresponds to TRBD2 (6 bases). V gave up 3 bases and J gave up 4 bases, with 10 bases separating them. CDR1 PRHDT and CDR2 FYEKMQ come from the germline V gene (reference sequence). This CDR3 is built from 13 residues. The CDR3 sequence is CASSFGGKYEQYF. The CDR3 DNA is TGTGCCAGCAGCTTCGGGGGAAAATACGAGCAGTACTTC.

The rearrangement links TRBV2 to TRBJ2-7; D possibly corresponds to TRBD1 (6 bases). V was shortened by 6 bases and J by 0 bases, with 15 bases between the two germline ends. CDR1 is SNHLY, CDR2 FYNNEI, per germline. This CDR3 comprises 15 residues. CDR3: CASSPGHLPSYEQYF. The CDR3 DNA reads as TGTGCCAGCAGCCCGGGACACCTGCCCTCCTACGAGCAGTACTTC.